This T cell receptor beta chain was recovered during a study of blood T cell repertoires in COVID-19 (dated by TCRdb to between 2020 and 2021). Study-wide context: Samples covering the acute and convalescent phases of COVID-19 were provided by collaborators in the United States, Italy and Spain. Nearly every sample came with metadata listing a de-identified subject ID, COVID-19 status, age in years and sex. The prospective study material was composed of cDNA or gDNA derived from T cells, B-cell-depleted T cells, or PBMCs. Where available, HLA class I and class II types were taken from metadata supplied by the sample provider and were not determined by assay-based typing. The samples were drawn from the first 160 participants of the ongoing ImmuneRACE study and from some 1,300 subjects provided by 6 global collaborators. Subjects who had been exposed to COVID-19, were actively infected with it, or had recovered from it provided the deeply sampled blood TCRbeta repertoires that made up the dataset. The repertoires were released in a freely available public database meant as a resource for research on the immune response to SARS-CoV-2.

TCRbeta CDR3 regions were amplified from genomic DNA using the immunoSEQ Assay, a bias-controlled multiplex PCR. For the original study's pipeline: Within the assay, amplification of reference gene primers was used to estimate how many nucleated cells each sample contained. To quantify the absolute abundance of each unique TCRbeta CDR3 rearrangement, sequence reads were collapsed and filtered. Productive Simpson clonality was computed per sample as the square root of Simpson's diversity index over productive rearrangements. TCRdb mirrors the immuneACCESS table, restricted to in-frame sequences. Some clones are absent from its copies; in checked studies, under half trace to an unresolved V gene, and the reason for the others is unknown. V, J and clone size are those of that table, while D and trimming were read from the DNA. This sample gives roughly 190,000 clones in total; about 89% of them show up just once. 3% to 4% of the sample is held by the ten biggest clonotypes.

Results and caveats for the whole study, not just this receptor: The quantity of clinical and demographic metadata differed by source and by participant and was supplied without curation.

Collaborating institutions collected whole blood in K2EDTA tubes following their own protocols. Collaborator samples were shipped for TCRbeta analysis as frozen whole blood, isolated PBMCs, or DNA extracted from either sample type. After removal of 2 bases from V and 5 bases from J, the junction retains 6 bases not matched to a gene. The CDR3 numbers 14 residues from cysteine through phenylalanine. The kept DNA is CDR3 alone, 42 bases in frame from the first base. The germline V gene (reference sequence) specifies WNHNN as CDR1 and SYGVQD as CDR2. Concerning this clone itself: Its antigen is currently not known. No base-level quality is on record; no much larger clone is a single base apart.

The sample comprised peripheral blood. This clonotype was obtained from a man between 65 and 79 years old with acute or convalescent COVID-19. The chain employs TRBV10-1 and TRBJ2-7, and 7 junction bases match TRBD1. The sequence in DNA is TGCGCCAGCAGTGAGACAGGGGATAAAAACGAGCAGTACTTC. Translation gives CASSETGDKNEQYF.